Presented here are 25 T cell receptor beta chains from one specimen sequenced in a study of radiotherapy plus CTLA-4 blockade in lung cancer. The protocol was immunoSEQ multiplex PCR, while the TCRdb copy is restricted to in-frame clones and leaves out a portion. Among tens of thousands of clones listed, 60% to 80% were seen once. The material was peripheral blood, obtained from a patient treated with radiotherapy plus ipilimumab. The receptors shown here come from a human donor with non-small cell lung cancer whose response to radiotherapy plus ipilimumab could not be evaluated.

This chain connects TRBV2 to TRBJ2-5; TRBD1 matches 8 bases. V dropped 5 bases and J dropped 2; count of bases not matched to a gene: 4. The CDR3 covers 14 residues. Germline assignment: CDR1 SNHLY and CDR2 FYNNEI. Here the CDR3 DNA reads TGTGCCAGCAGTAAAGGACAGGGACAAGAGACCCAGTACTTC. Protein product: CASSKGQGQETQYF.

This chain links TRBV11-2 with TRBJ2-7; 10 bases align to TRBD2. Trimming at V came to 3 bases and at J to 2 bases, leaving 10 bases not matched to a gene. This CDR3 comprises 17 residues. In germline, CDR1 is SGHAT, CDR2 FQNNGV. As DNA, the CDR3 is TGTGCCAGCAGCTTTACCTCCGGGACTAGCGAGACCTACGAGCAGTACTTC. This gives the protein CASSFTSGTSETYEQYF.

This clone was picked up a small number of times. The chain is built from TRBV13 and TRBJ1-4; TRBD1 might be the D (6 bases). Germline assignment: CDR1 PRHDT and CDR2 FYEKMQ (reference sequence). The CDR3 loop spans 15 amino acids. V was pared by 2 bases and J by 9 bases, with 16 bases between. The CDR3: CASSLSAGDVKKLFF. Written as DNA, the CDR3 is TGTGCCAGCAGCTTATCCGCAGGGGACGTTAAAAAACTGTTTTTT.

To note about this clone: The junction differs from germline at one of its ends, possibly a read error. The V gene is TRBV5-4, the J gene TRBJ2-5; 10 bases are shared with TRBD2. The CDR3 runs 18 residues. From germline, CDR1 is SGHNT and CDR2 YYREEE (reference sequence). CDR3 sequence: CASSFLRTSGRNQETRYF. CDR3 coding DNA: TGTGCCAGCAGCTTCTTGAGGACTAGCGGTAGAAACCAAGAGACCCGGTACTTC.

CDR3 protein: CASSAGGGQPQHF. The CDR3 DNA is TGTGCCAGCAGTGCAGGGGGCGGGCAGCCCCAGCATTTT. The genes are TRBV6-5 and TRBJ1-5; 8 bases map to TRBD1. With 5 bases clipped from V and 7 bases from J, the junction kept 4 bases outside the gene matches. CDR3 length equals 13 residues. The germline gives CDR1 MNHEY, CDR2 SVGAGI.

This chain joins TRBV2 and TRBJ2-6; D might be TRBD1 (5 bases). Per the germline V gene, CDR1 is SNHLY and CDR2 is FYNNEI. Deletions cut 6 bases from V and 2 bases from J, with 14 bases between. This CDR3 contains 16 residues. The CDR3 DNA follows: TGTGCCAGCAGGAAACTTTCAGGGACTGGGGCCAACGTCCTGACTTTC. This codes for CASRKLSGTGANVLTF.

This clone was counted a single time. The CDR3 sequence: CASSSGGSSYEQYF. The CDR3 DNA reads TGTGCCAGCAGTTCAGGGGGTAGCTCCTACGAGCAGTACTTC. The chain couples TRBV28 to TRBJ2-7; 7 bases match TRBD1. Germline lookup yields CDR1 MDHEN and CDR2 SYDVKM. The CDR3 runs to 14 residues. V shed 4 bases and J 0 bases; nucleotides not matched to a gene: 3.

This chain connects TRBV6-5 to TRBJ2-2; a possible D gene is TRBD2 (7 bases). Germline-derived CDR1 and CDR2 are MNHEY and SVGAGI. The germline V and J ends were trimmed by 6 bases and 6 bases, with 14 bases remaining between them. This CDR3 spans 14 amino acids. CDR3 coding DNA: TGTGCCAGCAGGGTGGGAGGGGGGTCCGGGGAGCTGTTTTTT. It is translated as CASRVGGGSGELFF.

As DNA, the CDR3 is TGTGCCAGCAGCAAATCCCCCGGGACAGGGATTGGGAAGTACGAGCAGTACTTC. It translates to CASSKSPGTGIGKYEQYF. This sequence joins TRBV21-1 and TRBJ2-5; TRBD1, as called in the table, went unchecked against the DNA. The end of the DNA fits TRBJ2-7 better, so the J call may be wrong. TRBV21-1 is classified as a pseudogene. This CDR3 has 18 amino acids.

CDR3 sequence reads: CASSYSESRINSPLHF. Written as DNA, the CDR3 is TGTGCCAGCAGTTACTCGGAAAGCAGGATAAATTCACCCCTCCACTTT. This chain joins TRBV6-5 and TRBJ1-6; D unclear. CDR1 and CDR2 from the germline V gene are MNHEY and SVGAGI. The V and J ends lost 0 bases and 7 bases respectively, with 13 bases between them. The CDR3 contains 16 residues.

V is TRBV6-6 and J is TRBJ2-1, with 9 bases fitting TRBD2. The CDR3 totals 15 residues. J gave up 9 bases and V 6 bases, and 12 bases lay outside the gene matches. In germline, CDR1 is MNHNY, CDR2 SVGAGI (reference sequence). CDR3 in amino acids: CASSSGGSGRIEQFF. CDR3 in DNA: TGTGCCAGCAGCTCAGGTGGTAGCGGGAGAATTGAGCAGTTCTTC.

CDR3 sequence (DNA): TGTGCCAGCAGCCCGACTAGCGGGAGACTCTACGAGCAGTACTTC. The encoded protein is CASSPTSGRLYEQYF. V is TRBV7-2 and J is TRBJ2-7, with 12 bases aligning to TRBD2. Germline V gene sequence: CDR1 SGHTA, CDR2 FQGNSA. The CDR3 has 15 residues. V lost 5 bases to trimming and J lost 3 bases; unmatched junction nucleotides: 5.

This chain uses TRBV5-1 with TRBJ2-1; tentative D call: TRBD2 (5 bases). Trimming removed 5 bases from V and 4 bases from J, with 13 bases in between. The CDR3 contains 14 residues. CDR1 and CDR2 from the germline V gene are SGHRS and YFSETQ. This chain's CDR3 is CASRPLTRYNEQFF. The CDR3 DNA reads as TGCGCCAGCAGGCCCCTCACTAGGTACAATGAGCAGTTCTTC.

This clone was found once. The chain carries TRBV28 and TRBJ2-2, with TRBD1 as a possible D gene (5 bases). The CDR3 sequence is 13 residues long. The germline V gene has CDR1 MDHEN and CDR2 SYDVKM. Trimming took 8 bases from V and 1 from J, leaving 8 bases between them. The CDR3 region has the DNA TGTGCCAGCGGAGACAGGAACACCGGGGAGCTGTTTTTT. It codes for CASGDRNTGELFF.

The rearrangement links TRBV2 to TRBJ1-2; a possible D gene is TRBD1 (6 bases). This CDR3 contains 13 residues. Trimming took off 7 bases at V and 5 bases at J, with 14 bases between the two ends. Germline loops: CDR1 SNHLY, CDR2 FYNNEI. In DNA, the CDR3 is TGTGCCAGCAATCCGACAGGTCAATATGGCTACACCTTC. As protein: CASNPTGQYGYTF.

The chain employs TRBV7-9 and TRBJ2-1, with TRBD1 matching 9 bases. Germline V gene lookup returns CDR1 SEHNR and CDR2 FQNEAQ (reference sequence). This CDR3 is built from 15 residues. J lost 2 bases, V lost 1 base, and 0 bases had no gene match. This CDR3 reads CASSLGQGAYNEQFF. The CDR3 coding sequence is TGTGCCAGCAGCTTAGGACAGGGGGCCTACAATGAGCAGTTCTTC.

The chain uses TRBV9 and TRBJ2-5, with 8 positions matching TRBD1. CDR3 size: 15 residues. CDR1 and CDR2 from the germline V gene are SGDLS and YYNGEE. Trimming cost V 4 bases and J 4 bases; bases outside gene matches: 9. DNA for the CDR3: TGTGCCAGCAGCCCCCTGACAGGGGATAGAGAGACCCAGTACTTC. Translated, it gives CASSPLTGDRETQYF.

This chain joins TRBV6-6 and TRBJ2-1; D uncertain. Trimming shortened V by 6 bases and J by 0 bases, and 12 bases separated the two germline ends. Germline CDR1 reads MNHNY; CDR2 reads SVGAGI (reference sequence). The CDR3 length is 15 residues. CDR3 loop: CASRPPTSSYNEQFF. The CDR3 bases are TGTGCCAGCAGGCCACCTACGAGCTCCTACAATGAGCAGTTCTTC.

This chain joins TRBV7-9 and TRBJ1-2; 7 bases are shared with TRBD1. The V segment lost 5 bases and the J segment 8 bases; nucleotides outside the gene matches: 8. This CDR3 region has 13 residues. Germline V gene lookup returns CDR1 SEHNR and CDR2 FQNEAQ (reference sequence). The CDR3 coding sequence is TGTGCCAGCAGCCGGGACAGCTGGGAGGGCTACACCTTC. The encoded protein is CASSRDSWEGYTF. The complete variable domain, with remaining parts taken from reference TRBV7-9 and TRBJ1-2, reads DTGVSQNPRHKITKRGQNVTFRCDPISEHNRLYWYRQTLGQGPEFLTYFQNEAQLEKSRLLSDRFSAERPKGSFSTLEIQRTEQGDSAMYLCASSRDSWEGYTFGSGTRLTVV.

The chain employs TRBV28 and TRBJ1-1; 8 bases are a match to TRBD1. With V trimmed by 5 bases and J by 1 base, 15 bases remained unmatched. The CDR3 sequence is 18 residues long. Per the germline V gene, CDR1 is MDHEN and CDR2 is SYDVKM. The CDR3 protein is CASSPSPGQGSGNTEAFF. The CDR3 region has the DNA TGTGCCAGCAGTCCCTCCCCCGGACAGGGATCAGGGAACACTGAAGCTTTCTTT. The variable domain in full, completed from reference TRBV28 and TRBJ1-1, reads DVKVTQSSRYLVKRTGEKVFLECVQDMDHENMFWYRQDPGLGLRLIYFSYDVKMKEKGDIPEGYSVSREKKERFSLILESASTNQTSMYLCASSPSPGQGSGNTEAFFGQGTRLTVV.

The table lists this clone with a few counts. V is TRBV11-2 and J is TRBJ2-5; D call uncertain. V shed 3 bases and J shed 1 base, with 15 bases lying between them. The germline CDR1 and CDR2 sequences are SGHAT and FQNNGV. The CDR3 covers 16 residues. In DNA, the CDR3 is TGTGCCAGCAGCTTTGTTTTCGGAGCGTCCCAAGAGACCCAGTACTTC. Translated: CASSFVFGASQETQYF. Drawing the rest from reference TRBV11-2 and TRBJ2-5, the complete variable domain is EAGVAQSPRYKIIEKRQSVAFWCNPISGHATLYWYQQILGQGPKLLIQFQNNGVVDDSQLPKDRFSAERLKGVDSTLKIQPAKLEDSAVYLCASSFVFGASQETQYFGPGTRLLVL.

This chain links TRBV21-1 with TRBJ2-1; the table's D call of TRBD2 was not tested on the DNA. TRBV21-1 is flagged as a pseudogene. CDR3 length equals 14 residues. CDR3 amino acids: CASTAGQTYNEQFF. The CDR3 DNA follows: TGTGCCAGCACCGCGGGGCAGACCTACAATGAGCAGTTCTTC.

This clone showed up just a few times. The genes are TRBV6-5 and TRBJ1-5, with TRBD1 as a possible D gene (5 bases). Germline-derived CDR1 and CDR2 are MNHEY and SVGAGI. The CDR3 covers 15 residues. V lost 2 bases, J lost 0 bases, and 8 bases lay in between. This CDR3 is CASSYDRYSNQPQHF. The CDR3 region has the DNA TGTGCCAGCAGTTACGACAGATATAGCAATCAGCCCCAGCATTTT.

The chain carries TRBV9 and TRBJ1-6, with D possibly being TRBD1 (5 bases). Germline CDR1 is SGDLS and CDR2 is YYNGEE. The CDR3 totals 14 residues. Trimming cost V 6 bases and J 6 bases, with 13 bases left between them. CDR3 DNA: TGTGCCAGCACAGGGAATCTCGTTAATTCACCCCTCCACTTT. Residues: CASTGNLVNSPLHF.

V usage is TRBV5-6 and J usage is TRBJ2-5; 8 bases line up with TRBD2. The length of the CDR3 is 14 residues. Germline V lookup: CDR1 SGHDT, CDR2 YYEEEE. The ends lost 1 base at V and 5 bases at J; junction bases unmatched: 4. CDR3 DNA: TGTGCCAGCAGCTTGTGGGTAGCGGGGGAGACCCAGTACTTC. Translating gives CASSLWVAGETQYF.